One and the same sample provided the 27 T cell receptor beta chains below, sequenced in a study of T cells in Graves' hyperthyroidism and ophthalmopathy (dated by TCRdb to about 2019). Library preparation used multiplex PCR. The sample was run on an Illumina HiSeq 2000. Amplification of TCR beta CDR3 regions was carried out from RNA transcripts. The first round of RT-PCR for the TCR CDR3 was performed with the HTBI primer set and the Qiagen OneStep RT-PCR kit. TCRdb trimmed public reads at Q25 via fastp, called clones via MiXCR and kept in-frame beta chains. Rows matching on CDR3 protein sequence are summarized as one entry with the most common DNA and genes. Here the sample has a few hundred thousand distinct CDR3 sequences; 15% occur a single time. The ten largest clonotypes hold less than 35% of the sample. Sequencing was performed on blood. The receptors stem from a woman aged 30 to 39 with Graves' hyperthyroidism.

This chain joins TRBV5-1 and TRBJ2-4; 10 bases fit TRBD1. The length of the CDR3 is 17 residues. Germline CDR1 reads SGHRS; CDR2 reads YFSETQ. Trimming cost V 0 bases and J 2 bases; bases outside gene matches: 5. The CDR3 spells CASSLVLTGGTKNIQYF. CDR3 sequence (DNA): TGCGCCAGCAGCTTGGTCTTGACAGGGGGCACCAAAAACATTCAGTACTTC.

This clonotype has at least ten counts. This rearrangement joins TRBV3-1 to TRBJ2-7; the match to TRBD1 covers 9 bases. CDR3 length: 16 residues. Germline V lookup: CDR1 LGHDT, CDR2 YNNKEL (reference sequence). The junction had 12 bases not matched to a gene; V was cut back by 4 bases and J by 5 bases. The CDR3 loop is CASSLRAGTGSNEQYF. The CDR3 DNA reads TGTGCCAGCAGCCTTCGAGCCGGGACAGGGTCCAACGAGCAGTACTTC.

Many counts were recorded for this clonotype. This chain links TRBV20-1 with TRBJ2-3; D is perhaps TRBD1 (5 bases). In germline, CDR1 is DFQATT, CDR2 SNEGSKA (reference sequence). The CDR3 contains 13 residues. Trimming shortened V by 6 bases and J by 3 bases, and 13 bases separated the two germline ends. The CDR3 is CSADRKGTDTQYF. CDR3 DNA sequence: TGCAGTGCCGACCGCAAGGGGACAGATACGCAGTATTTT.

Of note for this clonotype: Just one base apart from a much larger clone, this may be a read error. This chain connects TRBV7-2 to TRBJ2-1; D unclear. This CDR3 region has 13 residues. The V gene's germline CDR1 is SGHTA and CDR2 FQGNSA. The CDR3 coding sequence is TGTGCCAGCAGCTTTAACGCGTACAATGAGCAGCTCTTC. This codes for CASSFNAYNEQLF.

The V gene is TRBV3-1, the J gene TRBJ2-7, with a weak D call TRBD2 (5 bases). The germline V gene encodes CDR1 LGHDT and CDR2 YNNKEL (reference sequence). V lost 3 bases and J lost 3, with 12 bases in between. The CDR3 length is 14 residues. CDR3 in DNA: TGTGCCAGCAGCCAGTATGGACGGGGCTACGAGCAGTACTTC. Translation: CASSQYGRGYEQYF.

This clonotype was seen once. The V call is TRBV10-2, the J call TRBJ2-3; the D gene is possibly TRBD2 (5 bases). Germline V gene data show CDR1 as WSHSY and CDR2 as SAAADI. The CDR3 covers 15 residues. The V end was cut by 3 bases, the J end by 2 bases, with 12 bases between. The CDR3 spells CASSEGGGITDTQYF. The CDR3 bases are TGCGCCAGCAGTGAAGGAGGCGGCATCACAGATACGCAGTATTTT.

The rearrangement uses TRBV20-1 and TRBJ2-7; D ambiguous. CDR3 length: 11 residues. The V end lost 7 bases, the J end lost 2 bases, and 9 bases lay between the germline ends. Germline loops: CDR1 DFQATT, CDR2 SNEGSKA (reference sequence). The CDR3 protein is CSVIQTYEQYF. CDR3 DNA: TGCAGTGTAATACAAACCTACGAGCAGTACTTC.

In this sample, this clonotype turned up many times. V is TRBV12-3 or TRBV12-4 and J is TRBJ1-5, with TRBD1 as a possible D gene (5 bases). The CDR3 is 16 residues long. V was cut by 5 bases and J by 6 bases, with 20 bases left in between. Here the CDR3 reads CASSPRGSGGGQPQHF. Written as DNA, the CDR3 is TGTGCCAGCAGTCCCCGGGGCTCTGGAGGCGGTCAGCCCCAGCATTTT.

The table lists this clonotype with a few counts. J is TRBJ1-4 and V is TRBV4-2; possible D gene TRBD1, 5 bases. Germline V gene sequence: CDR1 LGHNA, CDR2 YNFKEQ. The CDR3 totals 15 residues. Between the trimmed V and J ends, which lost 4 bases and 3 bases, there was a span of 12 bases. CDR3 in amino acids: CASSPLTGPNEKLFF. The CDR3 DNA is TGTGCCAGCAGCCCGCTAACGGGACCTAATGAAAAACTGTTTTTT.

The table lists this clonotype with many counts. This sequence joins TRBV3-1 and TRBJ2-7, with 12 bases fitting TRBD2. Germline V gene data show CDR1 as LGHDT and CDR2 as YNNKEL (reference sequence). This CDR3 region has 15 residues. The trim removed 1 base at V and 5 bases at J, leaving 3 bases unmatched. CDR3 sequence: CASSQGTSGRHEQYF. The CDR3 DNA is TGTGCCAGCAGCCAAGGTACTAGCGGGAGGCACGAGCAGTACTTC.

This clonotype came up a few times. The CDR3 sequence is CASSLRTSGRAGTDTQYF. The DNA of the CDR3 is TGCGCCAGCAGCTTAAGGACTAGCGGGAGGGCCGGAACAGATACGCAGTATTTT. J is TRBJ2-3 and V is TRBV5-1, with 15 bases matching TRBD2. Germline V gene data show CDR1 as SGHRS and CDR2 as YFSETQ. V was pared by 2 bases and J by 3 bases, with 7 bases of the junction left unmatched. This CDR3 contains 18 residues.

The table lists this clonotype with many counts. CDR3 bases: TGTGCCAGCTTATCCCCGGGACAGGGGACAGATACGCAGTATTTT. This sequence encodes CASLSPGQGTDTQYF. The chain uses TRBV28 and TRBJ2-3; 10 bases map to TRBD1. Germline lookup yields CDR1 MDHEN and CDR2 SYDVKM. V gave up 8 bases and J gave up 3 bases; unmatched junction bases: 8. The CDR3 is 15 residues long.

This clonotype has a count of ten or more. This chain uses TRBV12-3 or TRBV12-4 with TRBJ1-1; 7 bases map to TRBD1. Losses at the gene ends were 6 bases for V and 0 bases for J; bases not matched to a gene: 16. This CDR3 has 18 residues. This chain's CDR3 is CASRLGTAKATMNTEAFF. The CDR3 DNA reads TGTGCCAGCAGACTTGGGACAGCGAAAGCCACGATGAACACTGAAGCTTTCTTT.

This clonotype occurred many times. The chain has TRBV18 and TRBJ1-5; the D is unclear. The CDR3 loop spans 13 amino acids. CDR1 KGHSH and CDR2 LQKENI come from the germline V gene. The V end lost 2 bases, the J end lost 3 bases, and 5 bases lay between the germline ends. This chain's CDR3 is CASSPGVNQPQHF. CDR3 DNA: TGTGCCAGCTCACCAGGGGTCAATCAGCCCCAGCATTTT.

The rearrangement uses TRBV4-1 and TRBJ1-4; tentatively, D is TRBD1 (5 bases). Germline CDR1 and CDR2: MGHRA and YSYEKL. CDR3 size: 16 residues. V shed 0 bases and J shed 4 bases, with 12 bases lying between them. The CDR3, as DNA: TGCGCCAGCAGCCAAGAGGGGGACGGAGGTAATGAAAAACTGTTTTTT. Translated, it gives CASSQEGDGGNEKLFF.

The rearrangement uses TRBV5-1 and TRBJ2-7; 9 nucleotides agree with TRBD2. The V and J ends lost 3 bases and 4 bases, in that order; junction bases with no gene match: 8. Germline V gene data show CDR1 as SGHRS and CDR2 as YFSETQ. The CDR3 is 15 amino acids. The CDR3 bases are TGCGCCAGCAGCTCGGCGGGGGGGGCCGGTTACGAGCAGTACTTC. Translated, it gives CASSSAGGAGYEQYF.

The chain has TRBV3-1 and TRBJ1-2, with 10 bases fitting TRBD1. J gave up 8 bases and V 4 bases, and 10 bases lay outside the gene matches. The CDR3 spans 15 residues. CDR1 is LGHDT, CDR2 YNNKEL, per germline (reference sequence). CDR3 amino acids: CASSRRAGTGEGYTF. CDR3 nucleotides: TGTGCCAGCAGCCGACGCGCCGGGACAGGGGAGGGCTACACCTTC.

This clonotype was recorded many times. The V call is TRBV7-9, the J call TRBJ2-1, with D perhaps TRBD1 or TRBD2 (5 bases each). Germline CDR1 reads SEHNR; CDR2 reads FQNEAQ (reference sequence). CDR3 length: 16 amino acids. Trimming shortened V by 2 bases and J by 0 bases, and 11 bases separated the two germline ends. The CDR3 nucleotides read TGTGCCAGCAGCTTATTGAGTGGGGGCTCCTACAATGAGCAGTTCTTC. Protein product: CASSLLSGGSYNEQFF.

Comment on this clonotype: This may be a read error, as it is one base from a much larger clone. The chain recombines TRBV15 with TRBJ2-7; D might be TRBD1 (5 bases). The V end was cut by 1 base, the J end by 7 bases, with 14 bases between. CDR1 and CDR2 (germline): LNHNV, YYDKDF (reference sequence). This CDR3 has 14 amino acids. The CDR3 spells CATSRGSSGAEQYF. CDR3 nucleotides: TGTGCCACCAGCAGAGGTAGTTCTGGGGCTGAGCAGTACTTC.

The V gene is TRBV5-1, the J gene TRBJ2-5, with D tentatively TRBD1 or TRBD2 (6 bases each). This CDR3 has 15 residues. V was clipped by 1 base and J by 4 bases, with 14 bases between them. The germline V gene encodes CDR1 SGHRS and CDR2 YFSETQ. The CDR3: CASSLFPGAGETQYF. CDR3 nucleotides: TGCGCCAGCAGCTTGTTTCCGGGGGCCGGAGAGACCCAGTACTTC.

This clonotype was seen a handful of times. This chain connects TRBV19 to TRBJ2-7; the D call may be TRBD1 or TRBD2 (5 bases each). V gave up 6 bases and J gave up 6 bases, with 15 bases separating them. The CDR3 loop spans 13 amino acids. The germline CDR1 and CDR2 sequences are LNHDA and SQIVND (reference sequence). CDR3 coding DNA: TGTGCCAGTAGCTCCCATGAGGGGACCGAGCAGTACTTC. Protein product: CASSSHEGTEQYF.

This clonotype was counted ten times or more. This sequence joins TRBV29-1 and TRBJ2-3; D perhaps matches TRBD1 (6 bases). Germline V gene data show CDR1 as SQVTM and CDR2 as ANQGSEA. The CDR3 is 17 amino acids. Trimming cost V 4 bases and J 6 bases, with 26 bases left between them. The chain's CDR3 is CSVAQSWVGAGLDTQYF. The DNA for the CDR3 is TGCAGCGTTGCCCAATCGTGGGTGGGGGCAGGGTTGGATACGCAGTATTTT.

This clonotype occurred many times. The V call is TRBV2, the J call TRBJ2-3; TRBD2 matches 7 bases. J lost 4 bases, V lost 4 bases, and 8 bases had no gene match. The V gene's germline CDR1 is SNHLY and CDR2 FYNNEI. This CDR3 spans 15 amino acids. CDR3 nucleotides: TGTGCCAGCAGTGTAGTGGCGGGAGCCGCAGATACGCAGTATTTT. Its protein is CASSVVAGAADTQYF.

The chain couples TRBV27 to TRBJ2-7, with D maybe TRBD2 (5 bases). This CDR3 region has 14 residues. Germline CDR1 MNHEY, CDR2 SMNVEV (reference sequence). V was cut by 8 bases and J by 4 bases, with 18 bases left in between. This CDR3 is CASQTRTGSYEQYF. In DNA form, the CDR3 reads TGTGCCAGCCAAACACGGACGGGATCTTACGAGCAGTACTTC.

The CDR3, as DNA: TGCGCCAGCAGTGAGAGAGGGGGACTAGCGACCTACGAGCAGTACTTC. Its translation is CASSERGGLATYEQYF. This chain connects TRBV10-1 to TRBJ2-7, with TRBD2 matching 10 bases. After removal of 2 bases from V and 2 bases from J, the junction contained 6 bases not matched to a gene. Germline V gene sequence: CDR1 WNHNN, CDR2 SYGVQD (reference sequence). CDR3 length: 16 residues.

The chain links TRBV28 to TRBJ1-1; 7 bases align to TRBD1. The CDR3 extends over 17 amino acids. CDR1 and CDR2 (germline): MDHEN, SYDVKM. V was pared by 4 bases and J by 5 bases, with 16 bases of the junction left unmatched. CDR3 in amino acids: CASSSTGTAHRGTEAFF. The DNA of the CDR3 is TGTGCCAGCAGTTCGACCGGGACAGCCCATAGGGGTACTGAAGCTTTCTTT.

In its sample, this clonotype was seen many times. The J gene is TRBJ1-2, the V gene TRBV18; unclear D gene. Between the trimmed V and J ends, which lost 3 bases and 3 bases, there was a span of 14 bases. Per the germline V gene, CDR1 is KGHSH and CDR2 is LQKENI. CDR3 length: 15 residues. Written as DNA, the CDR3 is TGTGCCAGCTCACCGTACTCGGATGGGGACTATGGCTACACCTTC. Amino acid sequence: CASSPYSDGDYGYTF.